This T cell receptor beta chain was sequenced for a study of T-cell reconstitution after alpha-beta-depleted transplantation in children. This clonotype was seen many times. Using unique molecular identifiers, the investigators prepared the TCRbeta library. TCRdb ran MiXCR on the PCR reads and lists one entry per CDR3 protein. The sample contains hundreds of thousands of distinct CDR3 sequences, 10% to 15% of which appear only once. The CDR3 sequence is 13 residues long. V dropped 4 bases and J dropped 0; count of bases not matched to a gene: 1. Germline V gene data show CDR1 as DFQATT and CDR2 as SNEGSKA (reference sequence).

Source: PBMCs, taken from the stem cell graft. The chain couples TRBV20-1 to TRBJ2-3; 7 positions agree with TRBD1. This clonotype was sampled from a human donor who donated a stem cell graft to a child with Fanconi anemia. The CDR3 sequence is CSATTGSTDTQYF. CDR3 DNA sequence: TGCAGTGCTACGACAGGGAGCACAGATACGCAGTATTTT.